This T cell receptor (beta chain) was retrieved from a study of blood T cell repertoires in COVID-19. Study-wide background: Some COVID-19 samples were acute and others convalescent; all came from the United States, Italy and Spain. T cells, B-cell-depleted T cells, or PBMCs provided the cDNA or gDNA that served as material.

In the study's own analysis: For nucleated cells, counts were estimated from reference gene primer amplification. The assay was immunoSEQ multiplex PCR, and TCRdb's table has in-frame clones only and misses some. The DNA was the basis for D and trimming; V, J and clone size are from that table. The data show 450,000 or so clones, with around nine tenths seen just once and less than 0.95% held by the top ten. Germline lookup yields CDR1 SGHRS and CDR2 YFSETQ. The ends lost 4 bases at V and 1 base at J; junction bases unmatched: 2. The CDR3 has 15 residues. Seattle patients were enrolled while actively infected and followed longitudinally.

This rearrangement joins TRBV5-1 to TRBJ2-3; 11 bases match TRBD2. Sequenced input: peripheral blood. This clonotype originated in a man in his late teens or twenties with COVID-19, enrolled during active disease. This CDR3 is CASSTTSGGTDTQYF. CDR3 bases: TGCGCCAGCAGCACGACTAGCGGGGGCACAGATACGCAGTATTTT.